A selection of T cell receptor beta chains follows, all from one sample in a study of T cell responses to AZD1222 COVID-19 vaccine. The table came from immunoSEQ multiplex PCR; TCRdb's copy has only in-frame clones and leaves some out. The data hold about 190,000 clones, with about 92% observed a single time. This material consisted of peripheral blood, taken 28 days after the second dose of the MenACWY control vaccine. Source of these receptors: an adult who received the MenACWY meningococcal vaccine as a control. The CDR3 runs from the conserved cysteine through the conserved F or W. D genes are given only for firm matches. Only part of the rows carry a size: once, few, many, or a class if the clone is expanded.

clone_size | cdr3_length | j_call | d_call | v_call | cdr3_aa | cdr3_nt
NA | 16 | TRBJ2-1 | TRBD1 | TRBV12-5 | CASGPEGQASRNEQFF | TGTGCTAGTGGCCCGGAGGGACAGGCTTCACGCAATGAGCAGTTCTTC
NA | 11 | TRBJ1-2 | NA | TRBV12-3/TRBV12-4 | CASGGVYGYTF | TGTGCCAGCGGGGGGGTCTATGGCTACACCTTC
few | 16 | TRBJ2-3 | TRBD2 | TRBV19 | CASSTPTSGSGDTQYF | TGTGCCAGTAGTACCCCGACTAGCGGGAGTGGAGATACGCAGTATTTT
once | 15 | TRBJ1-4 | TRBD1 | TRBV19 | CASSTQTGGHEKLFF | TGTGCCAGTAGTACTCAGACAGGGGGCCATGAAAAACTGTTTTTT
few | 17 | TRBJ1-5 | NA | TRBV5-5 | CASSFFASGYSNQPQHF | TGTGCCAGCAGCTTTTTCGCTTCAGGGTATAGCAATCAGCCCCAGCATTTT
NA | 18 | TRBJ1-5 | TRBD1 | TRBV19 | CASNTGVPRLFSNQPQHF | TGTGCCAGTAATACAGGGGTCCCCCGTCTCTTTAGCAATCAGCCCCAGCATTTT
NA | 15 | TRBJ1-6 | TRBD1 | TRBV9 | CASSAWTGDNSPLHF | TGTGCCAGCAGCGCCTGGACAGGGGATAATTCACCCCTCCACTTT
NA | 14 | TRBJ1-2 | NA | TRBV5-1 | CASSAGQGPYGYTF | TGCGCCAGCAGCGCGGGTCAGGGCCCCTATGGCTACACCTTC
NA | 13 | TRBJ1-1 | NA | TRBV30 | CAWKNQRHTEAFF | TGTGCCTGGAAGAATCAGCGGCACACTGAAGCTTTCTTT
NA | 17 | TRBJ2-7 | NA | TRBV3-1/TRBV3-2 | CASSQAFASSRSYEQYF | TGTGCCAGCAGCCAAGCGTTCGCTAGCAGCCGCTCCTACGAGCAGTACTTC
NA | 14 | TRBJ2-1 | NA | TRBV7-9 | CASSLTSGGNEQFF | TGTGCCAGCAGCCTAACATCAGGTGGCAATGAGCAGTTCTTC
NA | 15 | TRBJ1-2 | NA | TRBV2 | CASSEGPVMYYGYTF | TGTGCCAGCAGTGAAGGGCCGGTCATGTACTATGGCTACACCTTC
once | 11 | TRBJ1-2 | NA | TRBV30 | CAWTPGVGYTF | TGTGCCTGGACACCCGGGGTCGGCTACACCTTC
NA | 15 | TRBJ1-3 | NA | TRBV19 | CASSTRGSAGNTIYF | TGTGCCAGTAGTACCCGGGGATCGGCTGGAAACACCATATATTTT
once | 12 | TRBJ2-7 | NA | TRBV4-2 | CASSPLAGEQYF | TGTGCCAGCAGCCCGTTGGCGGGCGAGCAGTACTTC
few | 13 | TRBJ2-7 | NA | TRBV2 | CASSGVYPYEQYF | TGTGCCAGCAGTGGAGTGTACCCTTACGAGCAGTACTTC
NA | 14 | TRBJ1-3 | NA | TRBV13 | CASVRGVQEDTIYF | TGTGCCAGCGTGCGAGGTGTCCAGGAGGACACCATATATTTT
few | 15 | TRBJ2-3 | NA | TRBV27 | CASSLTSAGLDTQYF | TGTGCCAGCAGTTTAACGTCGGCAGGGTTAGATACGCAGTATTTT
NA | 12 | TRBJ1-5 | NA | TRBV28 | CAEAGIDQPQHF | TGTGCCGAGGCGGGGATTGACCAGCCCCAGCATTTT
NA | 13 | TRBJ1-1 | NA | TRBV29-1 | CSVESQTNTEAFF | TGCAGCGTTGAAAGCCAAACGAACACTGAAGCTTTCTTT
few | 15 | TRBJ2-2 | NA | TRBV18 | CASSPAGANTGELFF | TGTGCCAGCTCACCCGCAGGGGCGAACACCGGGGAGCTGTTTTTT
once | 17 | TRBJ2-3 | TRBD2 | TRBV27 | CASSLVASGSVGDTQYF | TGTGCCAGCAGTTTAGTGGCTAGCGGGAGTGTCGGGGATACGCAGTATTTT
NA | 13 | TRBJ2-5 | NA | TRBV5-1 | CASSRDPWETQYF | TGCGCCAGCAGCCGGGATCCCTGGGAGACCCAGTACTTC
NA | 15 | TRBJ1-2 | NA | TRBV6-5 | CASSASEGLDYGYTF | TGTGCCAGCAGCGCCTCGGAGGGGCTCGACTATGGCTACACCTTC
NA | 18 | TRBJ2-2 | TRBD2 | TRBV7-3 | CASSLGWTSGRNTGELFF | TGTGCCAGCAGCTTAGGTTGGACTAGCGGGAGGAACACCGGGGAGCTGTTTTTT
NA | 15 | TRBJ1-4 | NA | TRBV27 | CASSLLLTRKEKLFF | TGTGCCAGCAGTTTATTGCTCACCAGAAAGGAAAAACTGTTTTTT
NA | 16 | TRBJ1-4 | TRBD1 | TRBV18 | CASSPRTGGRSEKLFF | TGTGCCAGCTCACCACGGACAGGGGGCCGGAGTGAAAAACTGTTTTTT
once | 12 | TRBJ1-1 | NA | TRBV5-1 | CASSLVRGEAFF | TGCGCCAGCAGCTTGGTCCGGGGTGAAGCTTTCTTT
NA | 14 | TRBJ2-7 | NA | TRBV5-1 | CASSSTRASYEQYF | TGCGCCAGCAGCTCCACCAGGGCCTCCTACGAGCAGTACTTC
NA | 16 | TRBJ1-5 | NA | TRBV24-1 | CATSDFPCEGSQPQHF | TGTGCCACCAGTGATTTTCCTTGTGAGGGGAGTCAGCCCCAGCATTTT
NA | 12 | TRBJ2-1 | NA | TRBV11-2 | CASSLSGNEQFF | TGTGCCAGCAGCTTGAGCGGTAATGAGCAGTTCTTC
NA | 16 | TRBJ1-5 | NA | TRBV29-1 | CSVDKGPCSWNQPQHF | TGCAGCGTTGACAAAGGTCCATGCTCGTGGAATCAGCCCCAGCATTTT
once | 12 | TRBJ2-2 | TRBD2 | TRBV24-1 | CATAGGTGELFF | TGTGCCACCGCGGGGGGCACCGGGGAGCTGTTTTTT
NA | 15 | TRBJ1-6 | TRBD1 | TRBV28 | CASNRGDRGVSPLHF | TGTGCCAGCAACAGGGGGGACAGGGGAGTCTCACCCCTCCACTTT
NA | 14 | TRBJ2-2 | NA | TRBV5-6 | CASSLALNTGELFF | TGTGCCAGCAGCTTGGCCTTGAACACCGGGGAGCTGTTTTTT
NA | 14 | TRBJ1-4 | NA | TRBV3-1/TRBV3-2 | CASSQGRSNEKLFF | TGTGCCAGCAGCCAAGGGAGGTCAAACGAAAAACTGTTTTTT
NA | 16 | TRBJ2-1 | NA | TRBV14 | CASSHPATSSYNEQFF | TGTGCCAGCAGCCACCCAGCAACCTCATCCTACAATGAGCAGTTCTTC
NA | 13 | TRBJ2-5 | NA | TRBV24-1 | CATSDSPGETQYF | TGTGCCACCAGTGATTCACCAGGGGAGACCCAGTACTTC